This T cell receptor beta chain was obtained from a study of CD8+CD57+ T cells in acquired aplastic anemia. Study at large: Sorted cells (CD4+ and CD8+) yielded DNA amounts that averaged about 3.1 ug. As sequenced from healthy donors, CD4+ cells averaged roughly 10 million reads.

Study-wide points: Shared by patients and controls, fewer than 30 CD8+ CDR3s were abundant in patients. Patients showed no significant difference from controls in CD8+ Simpson's diversity.

Genomic DNA acted as the template from which TCR beta VDJ combination and CDR3 sequence profiling were carried out. Each CDR3 protein is one row after TCRdb ran MiXCR on the reads. Of 400,000 to 500,000 distinct CDR3 sequences in the sample, 65% to 80% were seen once. The CDR3 spans 13 residues. V was shortened by 2 bases and J by 4 bases, with 3 bases between the two germline ends. The germline V gene encodes CDR1 SNHLY and CDR2 FYNNEI. Comments on this clonotype: Its antigen is unknown.

The TCR comes from a human donor in good health, serving as a control. V and J are TRBV2 and TRBJ2-6; no clear D. Sequenced material: sorted CD4+, CD8+, or CD8+CD57+ T cells (not recorded which) from PBMCs. This chain's CDR3 is CASSETGANVLTF. In DNA, the CDR3 is TGTGCCAGCAGTGAAACAGGGGCCAACGTCCTGACTTTC.